This TCR beta chain is drawn from a study of OX40 agonist ivuxolimab in advanced cancers. General observations from the study: Relative to CD4+, CD8+ T cells held more expanded clones on average. In the 0.1-3.0 mg/kg groups, partial responders showed among the lowest expansion.

Researchers took blood at baseline, on cycle 4 day 1, and on cycle 7 day 1. Sequencing used immunoSEQ multiplex PCR; TCRdb keeps in-frame clones, though not all of them. The sample yields around 53,000 clones, 80% to 85% seen once. With 10 bases removed from V and 2 bases from J, the gap between germline ends came to 14 bases. Germline CDR1 MGHRA, CDR2 YSYEKL. This CDR3 has 13 amino acids. This clone was observed a few times. What it binds is unknown. The rearrangement links TRBV4-1 to TRBJ1-2; perhaps TRBD1 as D (6 bases). The receptor was isolated from an adult with an advanced solid tumor such as melanoma, head and neck, liver or kidney cancer. The input for sequencing was CD4+ or CD8+ T cells sorted from blood, taken in a trial of the OX40 agonist ivuxolimab. The CDR3 coding sequence is TGCGCCACCTCCCTCGGGGGCAACTATGGCTACACCTTC. Its protein is CATSLGGNYGYTF.